The 29 T cell receptor beta chains in this list originate from one sample, sequenced in a study of shared clonotypes between healthy human individuals. Sequenced by immunoSEQ multiplex PCR; TCRdb stores in-frame clones only, minus some. The table shows about 330,000 clones, with more than 75% occurring only once. The source material was memory CD8+ T cells sorted from blood. The subset here: CD45RO+ cells pooled with CCR7-negative TemRA cells. These TCRs come from a man in his late teens or twenties in good health.

V usage is TRBV16 and J usage is TRBJ1-2, with TRBD1 as a possible D gene (5 bases). V gave up 0 bases and J gave up 6 bases, with 11 bases separating them. Per the germline V gene, CDR1 is KGHSY and CDR2 is FQNENV. The CDR3 has 14 amino acids. The DNA of the CDR3 is TGTGCCAGCAGCCAATCATATGGGGACGATGGCTACACCTTC. It codes for CASSQSYGDDGYTF.

The chain employs TRBV7-9 and TRBJ2-7; D is perhaps TRBD2 (5 bases). CDR3 length: 17 amino acids. Germline-derived CDR1 and CDR2 are SEHNR and FQNEAQ (reference sequence). The ends were cut back, 1 base at V and 5 bases at J, with 21 bases in the middle. CDR3 amino acids: CASSLGAAGSRGNEQYF. DNA of the CDR3: TGTGCCAGCAGCTTAGGGGCCGCGGGCTCTAGAGGTAACGAGCAGTACTTC.

The chain couples TRBV2 to TRBJ2-1; 11 nucleotides align to TRBD2. V trimming: 8 bases; J trimming: 7 bases; junction bases outside the gene matches: 10. The germline V gene encodes CDR1 SNHLY and CDR2 FYNNEI. The CDR3 consists of 15 residues. The CDR3 DNA reads as TGTGCCAGCGGTATAGCGGGGGGGCCGGGAAATGAGCAGTTCTTC. It is translated as CASGIAGGPGNEQFF.

The J gene is TRBJ2-1, the V gene TRBV5-6; 13 nucleotides align to TRBD2. The CDR3 is made up of 16 amino acids. CDR1 is SGHDT and CDR2 is YYEEEE in the germline V gene. The V and J ends lost 4 bases and 6 bases, in that order; junction bases with no gene match: 7. The CDR3 loop is CASSGGLAGRINEQFF. The CDR3 DNA follows: TGTGCCAGCAGCGGGGGACTAGCGGGAAGGATCAATGAGCAGTTCTTC.

The rearrangement uses TRBV5-6 and TRBJ2-2; the D is unclear. V was clipped by 2 bases and J by 5 bases, with 4 bases between them. Germline-derived CDR1 and CDR2 are SGHDT and YYEEEE. This CDR3 spans 12 amino acids. The DNA for the CDR3 is TGTGCCAGCAGCTTCACTACCGGGGAGCTGTTTTTT. The encoded protein is CASSFTTGELFF.

The rearrangement links TRBV10-3 to TRBJ1-4; D remains ambiguous. The CDR3 covers 16 residues. CDR1 and CDR2 (germline): ENHRY, SYGVKD. Deletions cut 8 bases from V and 5 bases from J, with 21 bases between. CDR3 coding DNA: TGTGCCATCTCAGAGTCCTACTGGGCAAGAAATGAAAAACTGTTTTTT. Translating gives CAISESYWARNEKLFF.

The gene calls are TRBV4-3 and TRBJ1-6; D is possibly TRBD1 (5 bases). The CDR3 covers 15 residues. V was cut by 0 bases and J by 5 bases, with 8 bases left in between. The germline CDR1 and CDR2 sequences are LGHNA and YSLEER. As DNA, the CDR3 is TGCGCCAGCAGCCAAGAGGGAGGGGATAATTCACCCCTCCACTTT. This translates into CASSQEGGDNSPLHF.

The V call is TRBV5-4, the J call TRBJ2-7; D is ambiguous. Trimming removed 1 base from V and 2 bases from J, with 7 bases in between. The V gene's germline CDR1 is SGHNT and CDR2 YYREEE (reference sequence). The CDR3 has 13 amino acids. CDR3 residues: CASSLLSTYEQYF. The CDR3 DNA sequence: TGTGCCAGCAGCTTGTTGTCTACCTACGAGCAGTACTTC.

This sequence joins TRBV5-4 and TRBJ2-5; 10 positions match TRBD2. V dropped 3 bases and J dropped 5; count of bases not matched to a gene: 10. The germline V gene has CDR1 SGHNT and CDR2 YYREEE (reference sequence). The CDR3 has 16 residues. In nucleotides, the CDR3 is TGTGCCAGCAGCTCACGCCCTAGCGGGGGACGGGAGACCCAGTACTTC. This translates into CASSSRPSGGRETQYF.

This chain links TRBV4-1 with TRBJ1-2; no clear D gene. CDR1 MGHRA and CDR2 YSYEKL come from the germline V gene. The CDR3 is made up of 15 amino acids. Trimming stripped 0 bases from V and 3 bases from J, with 11 bases between. CDR3 coding DNA: TGCGCCAGCAGCCAAGATGGGTACAGCGACTATGGCTACACCTTC. Translated: CASSQDGYSDYGYTF.

The V gene is TRBV27, the J gene TRBJ2-5; D possibly uses TRBD1 or TRBD2 (5 bases each). Germline lookup yields CDR1 MNHEY and CDR2 SMNVEV (reference sequence). V was trimmed by 2 bases and J by 5 bases, leaving 15 bases between them. This CDR3 is built from 15 residues. The CDR3 DNA reads TGTGCCAGCAGTTTAATCCCGGTAGAGGGGGAGACCCAGTACTTC. Its translation: CASSLIPVEGETQYF.

For the CDR3, the DNA is TGTGCCTGGAGTGTTTTGGTGAGCGAGGAGGGCGTTGAGCAGTTCTTC. The encoded protein is CAWSVLVSEEGVEQFF. The genes are TRBV30 and TRBJ2-1; possible D gene TRBD2, 6 bases. Looked up from germline, CDR1 is GTSNPN and CDR2 is SVGIG (reference sequence). The CDR3 is made up of 16 amino acids. V lost 0 bases to trimming and J lost 9 bases, with 21 bases between them.

This rearrangement joins TRBV5-6 to TRBJ1-1; TRBD1 matches at 7 bases. The CDR3 extends over 12 amino acids. V was clipped by 1 base and J by 6 bases; unmatched bases: 0. Looked up from germline, CDR1 is SGHDT and CDR2 is YYEEEE. For the CDR3, the DNA is TGTGCCAGCAGCTTGACAGGGGCTGAAGCTTTCTTT. Protein: CASSLTGAEAFF.

Concerning this clone itself: Other DNA sequences in this sample translate to the same CDR3. This sequence joins TRBV4-3 and TRBJ1-3; D is unclear. This CDR3 comprises 15 residues. Germline V gene lookup returns CDR1 LGHNA and CDR2 YSLEER. V was pared by 0 bases and J by 1 base, with 7 bases between. In DNA, the CDR3 is TGCGCCAGCAGCCAAGATCGAGCTTCTGGAAACACCATATATTTT. Encoded protein: CASSQDRASGNTIYF.

This clone was counted a few times. The CDR3 nucleotides read TGTGCCAGCTCACCCTGGGGGACAGGGGAAGAGACCCAGTACTTC. Its protein is CASSPWGTGEETQYF. The V gene is TRBV18, the J gene TRBJ2-5; the match to TRBD1 covers 10 bases. The V gene end was trimmed by 3 bases and the J gene end by 3 bases; junction bases not matched to a gene: 4. This CDR3 comprises 15 residues. The germline V gene has CDR1 KGHSH and CDR2 LQKENI.

This clone has just one count. This chain joins TRBV7-2 and TRBJ1-2; D ambiguous. The CDR3 is 11 residues long. Germline V gene data show CDR1 as SGHTA and CDR2 as FQGNSA. Trimming removed 3 bases from V and 7 bases from J, with 6 bases in between. The CDR3 region is CASSFGGGYTF. The CDR3 nucleotides are TGTGCCAGCAGCTTCGGCGGTGGCTACACCTTC.

This clone was observed at least ten times. The rearrangement links TRBV5-1 to TRBJ2-5; the D gene could be TRBD1 or TRBD2 (5 bases each). This CDR3 has 15 residues. In germline, CDR1 is SGHRS, CDR2 YFSETQ. The ends were cut back, 0 bases at V and 0 bases at J, with 9 bases in the middle. CDR3 sequence reads: CASSLEGTNQETQYF. The CDR3 DNA sequence: TGCGCCAGCAGCTTGGAGGGGACGAACCAAGAGACCCAGTACTTC.

This clone was detected once. The chain has TRBV9 and TRBJ2-7; D gene ambiguous. This CDR3 is 16 amino acids long. V gave up 4 bases and J gave up 4 bases, with 21 bases separating them. Germline CDR1 reads SGDLS; CDR2 reads YYNGEE. CDR3 protein: CASSPFKKEMGYEQYF. The DNA for the CDR3 is TGTGCCAGCAGCCCATTTAAGAAGGAGATGGGTTACGAGCAGTACTTC.

This chain connects TRBV27 to TRBJ2-7; 9 positions match TRBD2. Germline trimming cut 3 bases from V and 2 bases from J; bases unmatched to any gene: 5. The CDR3 sequence is 15 residues long. Per the germline V gene, CDR1 is MNHEY and CDR2 is SMNVEV (reference sequence). For the CDR3, the DNA is TGTGCCAGCAGTTTTTTCGCGGGAGGGGCCTACGAGCAGTACTTC. It yields the protein CASSFFAGGAYEQYF.

The count of this clone is one. The chain is built from TRBV27 and TRBJ1-3; D is undetermined. Germline V gene lookup returns CDR1 MNHEY and CDR2 SMNVEV (reference sequence). The CDR3 runs to 18 residues. V shed 3 bases and J shed 0 bases, with 18 bases lying between them. CDR3 amino acids: CASSFGRTPELSGNTIYF. The CDR3 region has the DNA TGTGCCAGCAGTTTTGGCAGGACCCCTGAACTCTCTGGAAACACCATATATTTT.

V usage is TRBV29-1 and J usage is TRBJ2-5; 9 nucleotides agree with TRBD2. Germline CDR1 reads SQVTM; CDR2 reads ANQGSEA. The CDR3 covers 14 residues. J gave up 4 bases and V 4 bases, and 7 bases lay outside the gene matches. In nucleotides, the CDR3 is TGCAGCGTTGTGTTTGCGGGAGGGCGAGAGACCCAGTACTTC. This gives the protein CSVVFAGGRETQYF. Filled out from reference TRBV29-1 and TRBJ2-5, the complete variable domain reads SAVISQKPSRDICQRGTSLTIQCQVDSQVTMMFWYRQQPGQSLTLIATANQGSEATYESGFVIDKFPISRPNLTFSTLTVSNMSPEDSSIYLCSVVFAGGRETQYFGPGTRLLVL.

V is TRBV30 and J is TRBJ1-5, with D possibly being TRBD1 (5 bases). Germline V gene lookup returns CDR1 GTSNPN and CDR2 SVGIG (reference sequence). Trimming took off 1 base at V and 0 bases at J, with 22 bases between the two ends. There are 19 residues in the CDR3. CDR3 nucleotide sequence: TGTGCCTGGAGTGCCCCTGCGGGCGGGGGAGTTTATAGCAATCAGCCCCAGCATTTT. Its protein is CAWSAPAGGGVYSNQPQHF.

The chain has TRBV7-9 and TRBJ1-2; 9 nucleotides line up with TRBD1. With V trimmed by 4 bases and J by 5 bases, 8 bases remained unmatched. This CDR3 region has 15 residues. Germline-derived CDR1 and CDR2 are SEHNR and FQNEAQ (reference sequence). DNA of the CDR3: TGTGCCAGCAGCTCAGGACAGGGGCGTGGGTATGGCTACACCTTC. Its protein product is CASSSGQGRGYGYTF.

This clone was seen a handful of times. The same CDR3 can be traced to other DNA sequences in this sample. V usage is TRBV27 and J usage is TRBJ1-1; maybe TRBD1 (5 bases). Trimming took off 5 bases at V and 1 base at J, with 11 bases between the two ends. Germline values: CDR1 MNHEY, CDR2 SMNVEV (reference sequence). The CDR3 sequence is 14 residues long. CDR3 sequence reads: CASSPGTANTEAFF. The CDR3 nucleotides read TGTGCCAGCAGTCCCGGGACCGCGAACACTGAAGCTTTCTTT.

The V call is TRBV5-6, the J call TRBJ2-7; the match to TRBD2 covers 7 bases. Germline V gene sequence: CDR1 SGHDT, CDR2 YYEEEE. The CDR3 runs to 14 residues. Trimming cost V 6 bases and J 5 bases; bases outside gene matches: 11. CDR3 in DNA: TGTGCCAGCACCCTTAGGGAGGGAGGGGACGAGCAGTACTTC. Translated: CASTLREGGDEQYF. Looking up the rest from reference TRBV5-6 and TRBJ2-7 gives the full variable domain: DAGVTQSPTHLIKTRGQQVTLRCSPKSGHDTVSWYQQALGQGPQFIFQYYEEEERQRGNFPDRFSGHQFPNYSSELNVNALLLGDSALYLCASTLREGGDEQYFGPGTRLTVT.

A note on this clone: A junction boundary mismatches the germline segment, possibly from a read error. The DNA for the CDR3 is TGTGCCAGCAGCCTAGACCGCCCGGGACAGGTCAACTATGGCTACACCTTC. It is translated as CASSLDRPGQVNYGYTF. The chain uses TRBV11-2 and TRBJ1-2; 8 bases match TRBD1. Germline V CDR1 and CDR2: SGHAT, FQNNGV. The CDR3 consists of 17 residues. The full variable domain, in which reference TRBV11-2 and TRBJ1-2 provide the parts outside the CDR3, is EAGVAQSPRYKIIEKRQSVAFWCNPISGHATLYWYQQILGQGPKLLIQFQNNGVVDDSQLPKDRFSAERLKGVDSTLKIQPAKLEDSAVYLCASSLDRPGQVNYGYTFGSGTRLTVV.

The V and J genes are TRBV27 and TRBJ2-2; D remains unclear. With 2 bases removed from V and 6 bases from J, the gap between germline ends came to 10 bases. The CDR3 covers 14 residues. Per the germline V gene, CDR1 is MNHEY and CDR2 is SMNVEV (reference sequence). CDR3 in DNA: TGTGCCAGCAGTTTAACTACCGGGCCCGGGGAGCTGTTTTTT. It translates to CASSLTTGPGELFF.

The chain uses TRBV30 and TRBJ2-7; weak D call: TRBD2 (5 bases). Per germline, CDR1 GTSNPN and CDR2 SVGIG (reference sequence). The V and J ends lost 2 bases and 2 bases respectively, with 10 bases between them. CDR3 length: 13 amino acids. The CDR3 spells CAWSMDGTYEQYF. In nucleotides, the CDR3 is TGTGCCTGGAGTATGGACGGGACCTACGAGCAGTACTTC.

Details on this clone: One junction end disagrees with the germline gene, perhaps due to a read error. The J gene is TRBJ1-1, the V gene TRBV13, with 8 positions matching TRBD1. The CDR3 length is 16 residues. Germline V gene lookup returns CDR1 PRHDT and CDR2 FYEKMQ (reference sequence). The CDR3 loop reads CASSLGTGWQGLEAFF. The CDR3 DNA is TGTGCCAGCAGCCTAGGGACAGGTTGGCAAGGACTCGAAGCTTTCTTT.